The 8 T cell receptor beta chains given below trace back to one sample, sequenced in a study of blood T cell repertoires in COVID-19 (dated by TCRdb to the early 2020s). Receptors were amplified or captured by the immunoSEQ multiplex PCR assay. The table comes from immuneACCESS by way of TCRdb, which keeps in-frame sequences with V and J called. Part of the clones is missing from these tables; in studies checked, under half for an unresolved V gene and the rest for unknown reasons. The sample has 60,000 to 95,000 clones on record, 87% of them singletons. The ten largest clones add up to around 6.7% of the sample. Sequenced: peripheral blood. These receptors were collected from a woman aged 50 to 65 with acute or convalescent COVID-19.

The rearrangement uses TRBV28 and TRBJ1-1, with D maybe TRBD1 (6 bases). Per the germline V gene, CDR1 is MDHEN and CDR2 is SYDVKM. V was clipped by 3 bases and J by 11 bases, with 25 bases between them. CDR3 size: 16 residues. The CDR3 loop is CASSFRQARKTVKAFF. The CDR3 DNA follows: TGTGCCAGCAGTTTTCGACAGGCGCGCAAAACCGTGAAGGCTTTCTTT.

The CDR3 loop is CASSSRVTNPNEKLFF. The CDR3 region has the DNA TGCGCCAGCAGCTCTCGGGTGACGAATCCTAATGAAAAACTGTTTTTT. This chain joins TRBV4-1 and TRBJ1-4; D uncertain. CDR3 length: 16 amino acids. With 5 bases removed from V and 3 bases from J, the gap between germline ends came to 16 bases. Per the germline V gene, CDR1 is MGHRA and CDR2 is YSYEKL.

V gene TRBV3-1 (or the pseudogene TRBV3-2) combines with J gene TRBJ2-7; 9 nucleotides line up with TRBD1. The CDR3 covers 14 residues. The germline V gene has CDR1 LGHDT and CDR2 YNNKEL (reference sequence). Trimming took 6 bases from V and 5 from J; bases not matched to a gene: 8. The CDR3 DNA reads as TGTGCCAGCAGACCGGGACAGGGTAGACACGAGCAGTACTTC. Translated: CASRPGQGRHEQYF.

V and J are TRBV27 and TRBJ2-7; the D gene is possibly TRBD1 (5 bases). Germline V gene sequence: CDR1 MNHEY, CDR2 SMNVEV (reference sequence). The germline V and J ends were trimmed by 2 bases and 5 bases, with 13 bases remaining between them. The CDR3 extends over 14 amino acids. The DNA for the CDR3 is TGTGCCAGCAGTTTAAGGGCAGGGCCCAACGAGCAGTACTTC. Translated, it gives CASSLRAGPNEQYF.

The J gene is TRBJ1-2, the V gene TRBV12-3 or TRBV12-4, with D possibly TRBD1 on 6 matching bases. The CDR3 length is 13 residues. V was shortened by 6 bases and J by 4 bases, with 12 bases between the two germline ends. DNA of the CDR3: TGTGCCAGCAGCAACAGGGCCCGCTATGGCTACACCTTC. Translating gives CASSNRARYGYTF.

The CDR3 reads CASGQTGWSGELFF. DNA of the CDR3: TGTGCCAGCGGGCAGACAGGGTGGTCCGGGGAGCTGTTTTTT. The gene calls are TRBV28 and TRBJ2-2; 7 bases match TRBD1. The CDR3 loop spans 14 amino acids. Unmatched junction bases numbered 9, after V lost 8 bases and J lost 6 bases. The germline gives CDR1 MDHEN, CDR2 SYDVKM.

The rearrangement links TRBV6-5 to TRBJ2-1; the D gene is possibly TRBD2 (6 bases). The V end was cut by 8 bases, the J end by 0 bases, with 11 bases between. Germline V lookup: CDR1 MNHEY, CDR2 SVGAGI. There are 14 residues in the CDR3. CDR3 bases: TGTGCCAGCGCTTTGACTAGCTCCTACAATGAGCAGTTCTTC. Translation gives CASALTSSYNEQFF.

The chain has TRBV7-9 and TRBJ1-2; D remains ambiguous. The CDR3 totals 14 residues. Germline-derived CDR1 and CDR2 are SEHNR and FQNEAQ (reference sequence). V lost 6 bases, J lost 0 bases, and 11 bases lay in between. Here the CDR3 reads CASRQDGANYGYTF. The CDR3 region has the DNA TGTGCCAGCAGACAAGACGGAGCTAACTATGGCTACACCTTC.